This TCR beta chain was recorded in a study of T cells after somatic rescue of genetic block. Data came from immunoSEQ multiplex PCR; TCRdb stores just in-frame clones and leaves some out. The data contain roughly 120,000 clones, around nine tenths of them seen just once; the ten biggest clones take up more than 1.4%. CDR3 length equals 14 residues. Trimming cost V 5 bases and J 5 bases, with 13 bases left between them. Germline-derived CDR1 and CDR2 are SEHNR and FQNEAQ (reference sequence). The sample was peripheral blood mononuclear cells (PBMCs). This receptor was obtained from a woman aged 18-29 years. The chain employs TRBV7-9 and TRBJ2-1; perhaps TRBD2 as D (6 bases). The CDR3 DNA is TGTGCCAGCAGCCCCGCCGGGAGAAACAATGAGCAGTTCTTC. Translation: CASSPAGRNNEQFF.